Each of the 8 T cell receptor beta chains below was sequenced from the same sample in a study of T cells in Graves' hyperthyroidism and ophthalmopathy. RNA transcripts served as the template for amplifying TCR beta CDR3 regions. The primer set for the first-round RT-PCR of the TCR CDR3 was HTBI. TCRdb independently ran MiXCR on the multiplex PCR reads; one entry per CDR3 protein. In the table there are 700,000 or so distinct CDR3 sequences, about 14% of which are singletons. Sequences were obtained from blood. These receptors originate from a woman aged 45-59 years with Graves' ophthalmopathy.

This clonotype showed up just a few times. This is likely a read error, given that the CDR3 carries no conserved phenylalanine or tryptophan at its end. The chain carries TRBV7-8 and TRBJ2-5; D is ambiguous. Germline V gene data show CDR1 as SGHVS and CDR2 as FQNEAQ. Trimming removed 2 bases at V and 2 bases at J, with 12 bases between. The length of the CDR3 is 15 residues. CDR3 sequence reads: CASSLIKAIQETQYL. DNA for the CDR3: TGTGCCAGCAGCTTAATAAAAGCGATTCAAGAGACCCAGTACCTC.

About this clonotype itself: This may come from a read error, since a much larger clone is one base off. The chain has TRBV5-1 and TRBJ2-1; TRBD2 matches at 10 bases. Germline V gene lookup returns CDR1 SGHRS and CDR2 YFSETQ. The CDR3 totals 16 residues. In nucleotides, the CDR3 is TGCGCCAGCTCCGGGGAGGGGACTAGCGTATACAATGAGCAGCTCTTC. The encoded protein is CASSGEGTSVYNEQLF.

CDR3 coding DNA: TGTGCCAGCAGCGGCCGGGACAGGGGTGAAAAACTGTTTTTT. Translating it yields CASSGRDRGEKLFF. This chain uses TRBV13 with TRBJ1-4, with 10 positions matching TRBD1. The CDR3 is made up of 14 amino acids. Germline V CDR1 and CDR2: PRHDT, FYEKMQ (reference sequence). The junction had 4 bases not matched to a gene; V was cut back by 5 bases and J by 7 bases.

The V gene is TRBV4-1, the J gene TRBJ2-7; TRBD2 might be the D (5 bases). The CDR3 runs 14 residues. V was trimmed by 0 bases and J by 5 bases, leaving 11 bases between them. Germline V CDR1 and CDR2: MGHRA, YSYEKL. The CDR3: CASSQDLLRDEQYF. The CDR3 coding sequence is TGCGCCAGCAGCCAAGATCTCCTGCGGGACGAGCAGTACTTC.

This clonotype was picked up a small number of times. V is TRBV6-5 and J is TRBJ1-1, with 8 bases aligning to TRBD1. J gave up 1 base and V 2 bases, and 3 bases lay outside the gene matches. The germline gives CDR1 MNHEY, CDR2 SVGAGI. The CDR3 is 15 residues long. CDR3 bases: TGTGCCAGCAGTTACCCCGGGACAGGGAACACTGAAGCTTTCTTT. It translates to CASSYPGTGNTEAFF.

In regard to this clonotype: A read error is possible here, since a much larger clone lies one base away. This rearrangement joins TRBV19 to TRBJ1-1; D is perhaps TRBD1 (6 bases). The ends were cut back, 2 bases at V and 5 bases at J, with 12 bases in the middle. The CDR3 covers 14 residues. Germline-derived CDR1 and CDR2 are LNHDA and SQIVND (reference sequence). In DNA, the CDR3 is TGTGCCAGTAGTATAATAAAACAGGGTACTGAAGCTTTCTTT. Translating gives CASSIIKQGTEAFF.

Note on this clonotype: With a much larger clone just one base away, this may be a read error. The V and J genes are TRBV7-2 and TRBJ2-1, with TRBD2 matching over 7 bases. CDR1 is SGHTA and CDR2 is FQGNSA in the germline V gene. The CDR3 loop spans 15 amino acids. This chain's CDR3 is CVSLRAGAPYSEQFF. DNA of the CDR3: TGTGTATCCCTTAGGGCGGGAGCCCCCTACAGTGAGCAGTTCTTC.

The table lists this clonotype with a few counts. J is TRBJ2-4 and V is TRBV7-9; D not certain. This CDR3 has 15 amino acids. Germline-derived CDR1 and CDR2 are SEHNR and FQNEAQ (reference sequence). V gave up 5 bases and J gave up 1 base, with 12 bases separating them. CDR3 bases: TGTGCCAGCAGCCAAAATAACCTGGCCAAAAACATTCAGTACTTC. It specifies CASSQNNLAKNIQYF. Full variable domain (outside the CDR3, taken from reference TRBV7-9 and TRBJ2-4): DTGVSQNPRHKITKRGQNVTFRCDPISEHNRLYWYRQTLGQGPEFLTYFQNEAQLEKSRLLSDRFSAERPKGSFSTLEIQRTEQGDSAMYLCASSQNNLAKNIQYFGAGTRLSVL.